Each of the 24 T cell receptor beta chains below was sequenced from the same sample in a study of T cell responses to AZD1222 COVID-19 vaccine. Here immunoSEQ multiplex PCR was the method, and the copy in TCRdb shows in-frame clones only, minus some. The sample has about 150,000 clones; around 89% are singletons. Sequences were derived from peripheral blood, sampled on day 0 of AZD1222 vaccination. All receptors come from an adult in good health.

This CDR3 reads CATSDQGEANEKLFF. The CDR3 DNA is TGTGCCACCAGTGACCAGGGAGAAGCTAATGAAAAACTGTTTTTT. The J gene is TRBJ1-4, the V gene TRBV24-1; D possibly corresponds to TRBD1 (5 bases). The V gene's germline CDR1 is KGHDR and CDR2 SFDVKD. This CDR3 has 15 residues. Between the trimmed V and J ends, which lost 4 bases and 3 bases, there was a span of 11 bases.

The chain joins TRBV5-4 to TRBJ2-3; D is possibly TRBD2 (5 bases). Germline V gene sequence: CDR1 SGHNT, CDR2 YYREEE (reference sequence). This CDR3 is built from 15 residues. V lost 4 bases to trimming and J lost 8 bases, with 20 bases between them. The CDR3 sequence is CASSLSGSIQSTQYF. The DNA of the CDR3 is TGTGCCAGCAGCCTAAGCGGTTCTATTCAGAGTACGCAGTATTTT.

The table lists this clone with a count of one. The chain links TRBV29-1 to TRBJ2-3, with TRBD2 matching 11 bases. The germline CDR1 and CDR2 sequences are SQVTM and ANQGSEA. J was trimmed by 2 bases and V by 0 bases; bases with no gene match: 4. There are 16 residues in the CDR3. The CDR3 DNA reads TGCAGCGTTGAAGATCGGACTAGCGGGTACACAGATACGCAGTATTTT. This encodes CSVEDRTSGYTDTQYF.

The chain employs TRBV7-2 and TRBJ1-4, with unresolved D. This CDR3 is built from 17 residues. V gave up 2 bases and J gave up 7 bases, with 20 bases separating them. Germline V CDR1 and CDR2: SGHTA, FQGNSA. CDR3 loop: CASSLYAGLGPSEKLFF. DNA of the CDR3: TGTGCCAGCAGCTTATATGCGGGATTAGGTCCCAGTGAAAAACTGTTTTTT.

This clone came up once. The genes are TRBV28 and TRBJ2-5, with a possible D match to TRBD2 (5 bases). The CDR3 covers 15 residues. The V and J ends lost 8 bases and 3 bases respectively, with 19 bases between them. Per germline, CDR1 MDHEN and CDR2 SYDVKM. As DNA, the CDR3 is TGTGCCAGCCCCGGTTGGAAGGCGAGGGAAGAGACCCAGTACTTC. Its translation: CASPGWKAREETQYF.

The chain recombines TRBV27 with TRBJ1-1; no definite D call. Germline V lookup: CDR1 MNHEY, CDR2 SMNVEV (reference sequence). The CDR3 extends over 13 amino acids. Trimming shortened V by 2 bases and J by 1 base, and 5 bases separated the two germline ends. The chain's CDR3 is CASSLGQNTEAFF. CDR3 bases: TGTGCCAGCAGTTTAGGGCAGAACACTGAAGCTTTCTTT.

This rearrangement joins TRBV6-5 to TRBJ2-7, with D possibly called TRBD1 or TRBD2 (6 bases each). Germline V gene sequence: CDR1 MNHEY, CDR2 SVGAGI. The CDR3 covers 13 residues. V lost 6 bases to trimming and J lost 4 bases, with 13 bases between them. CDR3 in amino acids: CASRGGGQYEQYF. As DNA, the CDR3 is TGTGCCAGCAGGGGGGGAGGACAGTACGAGCAGTACTTC.

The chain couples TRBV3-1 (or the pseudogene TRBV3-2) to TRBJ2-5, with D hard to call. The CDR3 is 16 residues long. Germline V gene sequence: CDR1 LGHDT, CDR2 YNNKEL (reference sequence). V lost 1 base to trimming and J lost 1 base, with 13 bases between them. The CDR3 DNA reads TGTGCCAGCAGCCAAGGGGCCTCCATTCGCCAAGAGACCCAGTACTTC. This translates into CASSQGASIRQETQYF.

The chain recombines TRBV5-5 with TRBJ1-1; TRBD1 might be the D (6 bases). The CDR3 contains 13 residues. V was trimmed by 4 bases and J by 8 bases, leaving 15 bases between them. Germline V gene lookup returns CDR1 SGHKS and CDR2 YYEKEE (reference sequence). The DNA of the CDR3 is TGTGCCAGCAGCCTAGCGCGGGACAACGAAGCTTTCTTT. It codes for CASSLARDNEAFF.

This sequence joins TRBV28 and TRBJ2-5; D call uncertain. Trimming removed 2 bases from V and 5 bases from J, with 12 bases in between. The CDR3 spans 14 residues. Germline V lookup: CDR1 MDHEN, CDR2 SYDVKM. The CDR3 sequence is CASSLTPIGETQYF. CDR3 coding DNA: TGTGCCAGCAGTTTAACACCGATCGGGGAGACCCAGTACTTC.

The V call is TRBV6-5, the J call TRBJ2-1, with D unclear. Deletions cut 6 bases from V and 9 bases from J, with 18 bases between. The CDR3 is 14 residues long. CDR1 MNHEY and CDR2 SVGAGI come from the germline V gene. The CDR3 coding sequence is TGTGCCAGCAGCCCCTCGGGCCACCAGGTTGAGCAGTTCTTC. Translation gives CASSPSGHQVEQFF.

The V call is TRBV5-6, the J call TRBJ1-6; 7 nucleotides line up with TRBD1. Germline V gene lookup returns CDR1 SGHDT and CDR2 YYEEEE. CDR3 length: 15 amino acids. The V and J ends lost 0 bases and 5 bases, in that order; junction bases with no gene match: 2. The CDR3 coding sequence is TGTGCCAGCAGCTTGGGGGACAGAGATAATTCACCCCTCCACTTT. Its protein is CASSLGDRDNSPLHF.

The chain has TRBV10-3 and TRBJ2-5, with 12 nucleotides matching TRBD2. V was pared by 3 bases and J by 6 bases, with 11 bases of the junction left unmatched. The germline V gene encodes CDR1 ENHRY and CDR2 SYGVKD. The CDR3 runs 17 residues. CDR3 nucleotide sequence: TGTGCCATCAGTGAAACGGCTAGCGGGGGGGATGGGAAGACCCAGTACTTC. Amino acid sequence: CAISETASGGDGKTQYF.

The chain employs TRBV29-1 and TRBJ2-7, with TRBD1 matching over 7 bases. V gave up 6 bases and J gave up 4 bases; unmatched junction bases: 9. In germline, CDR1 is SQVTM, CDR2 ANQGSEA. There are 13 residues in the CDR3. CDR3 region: CSVLQGSTYEQYF. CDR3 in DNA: TGCAGCGTCCTACAGGGGAGTACGTACGAGCAGTACTTC.

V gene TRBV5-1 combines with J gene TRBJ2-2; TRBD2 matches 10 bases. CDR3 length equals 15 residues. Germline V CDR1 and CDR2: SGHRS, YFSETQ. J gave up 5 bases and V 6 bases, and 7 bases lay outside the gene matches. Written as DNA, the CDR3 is TGCGCCAGCACCAATAGCGGGGGGCTGACCGGGGAGCTGTTTTTT. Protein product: CASTNSGGLTGELFF.

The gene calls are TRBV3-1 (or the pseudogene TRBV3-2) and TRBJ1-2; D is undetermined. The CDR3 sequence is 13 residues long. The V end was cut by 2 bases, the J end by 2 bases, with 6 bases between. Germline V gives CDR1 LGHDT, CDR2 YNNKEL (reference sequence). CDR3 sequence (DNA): TGTGCCAGCAGCCAATCGGAGAACTATGGCTACACCTTC. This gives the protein CASSQSENYGYTF.

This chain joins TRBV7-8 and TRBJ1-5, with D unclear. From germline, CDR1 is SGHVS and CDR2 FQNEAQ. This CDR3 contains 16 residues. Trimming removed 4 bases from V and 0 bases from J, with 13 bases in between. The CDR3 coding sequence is TGTGCCAGCAGCTCCAGCGCCCTGGATAGCAATCAGCCCCAGCATTTT. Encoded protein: CASSSSALDSNQPQHF. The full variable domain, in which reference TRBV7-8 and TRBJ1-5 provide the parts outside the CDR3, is GAGVSQSPRYKVAKRGQDVALRCDPISGHVSLFWYQQALGQGPEFLTYFQNEAQLDKSGLPSDRFFAERPEGSVSTLKIQRTQQEDSAVYLCASSSSALDSNQPQHFGDGTRLSIL.

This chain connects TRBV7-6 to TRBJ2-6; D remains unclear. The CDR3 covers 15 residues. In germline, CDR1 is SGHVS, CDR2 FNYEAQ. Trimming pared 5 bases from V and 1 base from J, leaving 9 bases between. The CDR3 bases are TGTGCCAGCAGCCTCGATAGTTCTGGGGCCAACGTCCTGACTTTC. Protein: CASSLDSSGANVLTF.

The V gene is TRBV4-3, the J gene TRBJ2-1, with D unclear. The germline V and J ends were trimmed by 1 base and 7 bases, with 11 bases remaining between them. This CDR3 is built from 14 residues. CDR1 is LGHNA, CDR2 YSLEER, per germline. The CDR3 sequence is CASSQGPTENEQFF. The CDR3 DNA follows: TGCGCCAGCAGCCAAGGTCCTACGGAAAATGAGCAGTTCTTC.

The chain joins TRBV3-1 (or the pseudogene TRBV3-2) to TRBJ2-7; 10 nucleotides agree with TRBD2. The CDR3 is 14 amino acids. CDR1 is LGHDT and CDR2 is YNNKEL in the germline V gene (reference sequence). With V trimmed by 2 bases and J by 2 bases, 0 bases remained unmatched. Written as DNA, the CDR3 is TGTGCCAGCAGCCAAAGCGGGGGGGCCTACGAGCAGTACTTC. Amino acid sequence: CASSQSGGAYEQYF.

This CDR3 is CASSFEAGGEQYF. CDR3 in DNA: TGTGCCAGCAGCTTTGAGGCAGGGGGCGAGCAGTACTTC. The chain combines TRBV7-9 with TRBJ2-7, with 7 bases identical to TRBD1. Germline V gives CDR1 SEHNR, CDR2 FQNEAQ (reference sequence). V shed 3 bases, J shed 6 bases, and the junction held 5 bases outside the gene matches. The CDR3 is 13 residues long.

CDR3 in amino acids: CASSPLVNTEAFF. CDR3 bases: TGTGCCAGCAGCCCTCTGGTGAACACTGAAGCTTTCTTT. The rearrangement uses TRBV12-3 or TRBV12-4 and TRBJ1-1; no clear D gene. The CDR3 extends over 13 amino acids. Trimming took 6 bases from V and 0 from J, leaving 8 bases between them.

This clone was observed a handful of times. The CDR3: CASSYTTGLGNQPQHF. Written as DNA, the CDR3 is TGTGCCAGCAGTTACACCACAGGGTTGGGCAATCAGCCCCAGCATTTT. This chain uses TRBV6-2 or TRBV6-3 with TRBJ1-5; D possibly corresponds to TRBD1 (6 bases). Germline V lookup: CDR1 MNHEY, CDR2 SVGEGT. The V gene lost 2 bases and the J gene lost 2 bases, with 13 bases spanning the gap. This CDR3 region has 16 residues.

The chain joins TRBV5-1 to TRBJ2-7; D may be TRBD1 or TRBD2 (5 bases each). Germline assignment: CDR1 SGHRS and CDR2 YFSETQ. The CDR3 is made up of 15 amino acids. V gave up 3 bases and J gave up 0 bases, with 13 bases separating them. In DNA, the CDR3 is TGCGCCAGCAGCTCGCGGTGGGGGAGCTCCTACGAGCAGTACTTC. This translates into CASSSRWGSSYEQYF.